Reported below is one TCR beta chain. This entry belongs to a study of blood T cell repertoires in COVID-19. Study-wide background: Specimens from acute and convalescent COVID-19 originated in the United States, Italy and Spain. PBMCs, B-cell-depleted T cells, or T cells were the source of the cDNA or gDNA that made up the material.

This CDR3 has 14 residues. Germline V gives CDR1 LNHDA, CDR2 SQIVND (reference sequence). V shed 10 bases and J 0 bases; nucleotides not matched to a gene: 5. Authors' processing steps: Quantification of nucleated cells was approximated via reference gene primer amplification. Measured with immunoSEQ multiplex PCR; TCRdb has only the in-frame clones, and not every one. The V and J calls and clone size come from that table; D and trimming were worked out from the DNA. The sample includes 60,000 to 75,000 clones, about 80% of them seen just once. This chain connects TRBV19 to TRBJ1-3, with 8 bases fitting TRBD1. The sequencing sample was made of peripheral blood. The clonotype originates from a woman over 75 with acute or convalescent COVID-19. CDR3 bases: TGTGCCATTGGGACAGGTGGCTCTGGAAACACCATATATTTT. It encodes CAIGTGGSGNTIYF.